In its sample, the clone carrying this T cell receptor beta chain was seen a few times. The antigen remains unidentified. TCRdb keeps only in-frame clones here, not all; method: immunoSEQ multiplex PCR. The table has 35,000 to 40,000 clones, roughly 85% seen once. Germline values: CDR1 SGHRS, CDR2 YFSETQ. Trimming cost V 4 bases and J 7 bases; bases outside gene matches: 5. This CDR3 contains 14 residues. The sort gate was single viable CD3+CD4+CD8-CD45RO+ cells for memory CD4+ T cells. The data were obtained in a study of memory CD4+ T cells and cytomegalovirus serostatus. Study conclusions and caveats: CD4+ memory repertoires contained about two fifths of the roughly 150 reported CMV TCRbeta sequences.

The receptor's source is an adult in good health and CMV-seropositive. The chain links TRBV5-1 to TRBJ2-2, with TRBD2 matching 9 bases. Sample: memory CD4+ T cells from blood. The CDR3 sequence is CASSRTSAHGELFF. For the CDR3, the DNA is TGCGCCAGCAGCAGGACTAGCGCTCACGGGGAGCTGTTTTTT.